The present TCR beta chain was sequenced within a study of technical replicates of blood from several donors. Libraries were prepared by immunoSEQ multiplex PCR; TCRdb keeps only in-frame clonotypes and omits some of them. The table lists just over 15,000 clones, 80% to 85% of them singletons. This receptor was obtained from a human donor in good health. Input material: PBMCs.

In DNA, the CDR3 is TGTGCCAGCAGCCAAGAGGGGAGCGGAGCGCTAGAAGGCTACACCTTC. This sequence encodes CASSQEGSGALEGYTF. This rearrangement joins TRBV4-2 to TRBJ1-2; D is uncertain. V was clipped by 0 bases and J by 8 bases, with 19 bases between them. The CDR3 is made up of 16 amino acids. Germline CDR1 is LGHNA and CDR2 is YNFKEQ.